The 2 T cell receptor beta chains below all came from one sample that was sequenced in a study of T cell repertoires in cytomegalovirus infection. Each CDR3 protein gets one entry after TCRdb re-called the reads with MiXCR. The repertoire holds around 530,000 distinct CDR3 sequences, 16% seen once, with around 25% in the top ten. Sequences were obtained from CD8+ T cells from PBMCs. These receptors originate from a human donor in good health (CMV status not recorded). Some clones in this sample may be carry-over from other donors' samples.

V and J are TRBV11-2 and TRBJ1-3, with 8 bases that match TRBD1. This CDR3 has 17 residues. In germline, CDR1 is SGHAT, CDR2 FQNNGV. After removal of 4 bases from V and 8 bases from J, the junction contained 16 bases not matched to a gene. This CDR3 reads CASSSPPDRERTDTIYF. CDR3 nucleotide sequence: TGTGCCAGCAGCTCACCACCGGACAGGGAGAGGACGGACACCATATATTTT. Complete variable domain (other parts from reference TRBV11-2 and TRBJ1-3): EAGVAQSPRYKIIEKRQSVAFWCNPISGHATLYWYQQILGQGPKLLIQFQNNGVVDDSQLPKDRFSAERLKGVDSTLKIQPAKLEDSAVYLCASSSPPDRERTDTIYFGEGSWLTVV.

The chain carries TRBV2 and TRBJ2-2, with TRBD1 identical over 7 bases. J gave up 6 bases and V 9 bases, and 4 bases lay outside the gene matches. This CDR3 contains 12 residues. Looked up from germline, CDR1 is SNHLY and CDR2 is FYNNEI. The CDR3 sequence is CARQGIAGELFF. The CDR3 DNA sequence: TGTGCCAGACAGGGGATCGCCGGGGAGCTGTTTTTT.